Listed below are T cell receptor beta chains from one sample, sequenced in a study of identical twins. TCRdb reanalysed the 5' RACE reads using MiXCR and keeps one entry per CDR3 protein. The table includes around 1.7 million distinct CDR3 sequences, less than 40% detected once. The sequencing sample was made of cord blood. These receptors originate from a newborn girl in good health. CDR3s leave out the opening cysteine and the closing phenylalanine or tryptophan. The order of the fields is D gene, J gene, V gene, CDR3 protein. D genes are given only for firm matches.

D: TRBD2
J: .
V: TRBV20-1
CDR3: SASGTSVSYNEQY

D: .
J: TRBJ1-2
V: TRBV13
CDR3: AGSLGRSGYT

D: .
J: TRBJ2-7
V: TRBV28
CDR3: ASSSGVGQY

D: TRBD1
J: TRBJ2-7
V: TRBV27
CDR3: ASSFGDRAHEQY

D: .
J: TRBJ2-3
V: TRBV20-1
CDR3: SGAGAVDTQY

D: .
J: .
V: TRBV28
CDR3: ASSYGASYNEQY

D: TRBD1
J: TRBJ2-7
V: TRBV19
CDR3: ASSRRPGQHSYEQY

D: TRBD2
J: TRBJ2-1
V: TRBV6-5
CDR3: ASSYRRGRWQF

D: .
J: TRBJ1-1
V: TRBV12-3/TRBV12-4
CDR3: ASSLQGLNTEAF

D: TRBD2
J: TRBJ2-1
V: TRBV4-2
CDR3: VSSQDLPSGRAWNEQF

D: .
J: TRBJ2-7
V: TRBV12-3/TRBV12-4
CDR3: ASILSAGYEQY

D: .
J: TRBJ1-6
V: TRBV20-1
CDR3: SGGINSPLH

D: .
J: TRBJ2-7
V: TRBV28
CDR3: ASSPGDRDPYEQY

D: .
J: TRBJ2-3
V: TRBV6-6
CDR3: ASSYGAGGDTQY

D: .
J: TRBJ2-7
V: TRBV5-1
CDR3: ASSLKTGLYEQY

D: .
J: TRBJ2-5
V: TRBV9
CDR3: ASSVVSNQETQY

D: TRBD1
J: TRBJ2-5
V: TRBV7-6
CDR3: ASSLSLPGQGKETQY

D: TRBD2
J: TRBJ2-3
V: TRBV28
CDR3: ASSLVPSGSTDTQY

D: .
J: TRBJ2-1
V: TRBV5-1
CDR3: ASSLMGDEQF

D: TRBD1
J: TRBJ2-3
V: TRBV19
CDR3: ASSIGHGTGYDTQY

D: TRBD2
J: TRBJ2-3
V: TRBV10-3
CDR3: AIGSASGRPGTDTQY

D: .
J: TRBJ2-3
V: TRBV28
CDR3: ASSSSVPRGTQY

D: .
J: TRBJ2-7
V: TRBV11-1
CDR3: ASSFPPTDSYEQY

D: TRBD1
J: TRBJ2-7
V: TRBV5-1
CDR3: ASSTGTGRHYEQY

D: TRBD2
J: TRBJ2-1
V: TRBV20-1
CDR3: SARDRVGGGSNNEQF

D: TRBD2
J: TRBJ2-7
V: TRBV20-1
CDR3: SAMESSGRFEQY

D: .
J: TRBJ2-3
V: TRBV29-1
CDR3: SVAHDPSDTQY

D: .
J: TRBJ1-1
V: TRBV20-1
CDR3: SARATAQNTEAF

D: TRBD2
J: TRBJ2-7
V: TRBV28
CDR3: ASSPQIAGNYEQY

D: .
J: TRBJ1-5
V: TRBV10-3
CDR3: AITAVHSNQPQH

D: .
J: TRBJ1-1
V: TRBV7-9
CDR3: ASRGGMDTKNTEAF